This T cell receptor (beta chain) was sequenced in a study of tissue T cells after allogeneic stem cell transplantation. CDR1 and CDR2 (germline): GTSNPN, SVGIG (reference sequence). This CDR3 region has 14 residues. V was shortened by 2 bases and J by 0 bases, with 10 bases between the two germline ends. The sample holds one count of this clone. No antigen is known for it. Notes on the study in general: In patients and mice, blood and spleen missed much of tissue repertoire.

Survey-depth TCRbeta CDR3 sequencing reported V/J genes and productive frequencies. Generated by immunoSEQ multiplex PCR, the TCRdb table keeps only in-frame clones and is missing some. This table has approximately 1,500 clones, about 80% appearing once. This specimen was spleen tissue, taken at autopsy. The chain has TRBV30 and TRBJ1-1; D gene uncertain. This TCR was recovered from a male patient aged 35-75 years with steroid-refractory graft-versus-host disease after an allogeneic stem cell transplant. Some T cells here may be from the graft donor. DNA for the CDR3: TGTGCCTGGAGTAGTGGCGCCTTGAACACTGAAGCTTTCTTT. It translates to CAWSSGALNTEAFF.